The 8 T cell receptor beta chains reported below all come from one sample, sequenced in a study of patients and donors after allogeneic stem cell transplantation. From the RT-PCR reads, TCRdb called clonotypes with MiXCR, one entry per CDR3 protein. The sample shows approximately 140,000 distinct CDR3 sequences, 37% of them seen only once. The sample taken for sequencing was blood, either unsorted or a sorted T cell fraction (not recorded which). The receptors originated from a human donor who was either an allogeneic HSCT recipient or a stem cell or donor lymphocyte infusion donor (not recorded which). It is not recorded whose cells these are; they may come from a transplant donor.

The chain is built from TRBV7-2 and TRBJ1-5, with D uncertain. Trimming removed 4 bases at V and 3 bases at J, with 16 bases between. This CDR3 has 16 residues. CDR1 is SGHTA, CDR2 FQGNSA, per germline. This CDR3 is CASSSHLWGYNQPQHF. In DNA, the CDR3 is TGTGCCAGCAGCTCGCACCTTTGGGGTTACAATCAGCCCCAGCATTTT.

The chain couples TRBV11-2 to TRBJ2-3; D gene unclear. Germline V gene data show CDR1 as SGHAT and CDR2 as FQNNGV. Trimming cost V 7 bases and J 4 bases, with 12 bases left between them. The length of the CDR3 is 13 residues. The DNA for the CDR3 is TGTGCCAGCACCCAATATACGGCAGATACGCAGTATTTT. It is translated as CASTQYTADTQYF.

This sequence joins TRBV3-1 and TRBJ1-5; D is perhaps TRBD1 (6 bases). Germline CDR1 LGHDT, CDR2 YNNKEL (reference sequence). The CDR3 is 17 amino acids. Trimming removed 2 bases from V and 1 base from J, with 15 bases in between. The CDR3 reads CASSQPSYRASNQPQHF. The CDR3 bases are TGTGCCAGCAGCCAACCGAGTTACAGGGCAAGCAATCAGCCCCAGCATTTT.

J is TRBJ2-3 and V is TRBV28, with D tentatively TRBD1 (6 bases). Germline CDR1 and CDR2: MDHEN and SYDVKM. The CDR3 totals 16 residues. Trimming removed 4 bases at V and 4 bases at J, with 18 bases between. The DNA for the CDR3 is TGTGCCAGCAGTTCACTCGGACAGTACCGCTCAGATACGCAGTATTTT. As protein: CASSSLGQYRSDTQYF.

The V call is TRBV3-1, the J call TRBJ1-2, with TRBD1 matching over 7 bases. Looked up from germline, CDR1 is LGHDT and CDR2 is YNNKEL (reference sequence). J was trimmed by 8 bases and V by 3 bases; bases with no gene match: 12. The CDR3 totals 15 residues. The CDR3 bases are TGTGCCAGCAGCCAGGACCCTGACAGGGTGAACGGCTACACCTTC. Protein: CASSQDPDRVNGYTF. The full variable domain, with the rest looked up from reference TRBV3-1 and TRBJ1-2, is DTAVSQTPKYLVTQMGNDKSIKCEQNLGHDTMYWYKQDSKKFLKIMFSYNNKELIINETVPNRFSPKSPDKAHLNLHINSLELGDSAVYFCASSQDPDRVNGYTFGSGTRLTVV.

The chain links TRBV20-1 to TRBJ2-7; D tentatively reads TRBD1 or TRBD2 (5 bases each). Germline CDR1 DFQATT, CDR2 SNEGSKA (reference sequence). V gave up 6 bases and J gave up 7 bases, with 19 bases separating them. CDR3 length: 13 residues. The CDR3 region is CSAPGGEKGEQYV. Written as DNA, the CDR3 is TGCAGTGCCCCTGGGGGAGAGAAGGGAGAGCAGTACGTC.

The rearrangement uses TRBV20-1 and TRBJ1-4; D possibly corresponds to TRBD1 (5 bases). The CDR3 spans 12 residues. Per the germline V gene, CDR1 is DFQATT and CDR2 is SNEGSKA (reference sequence). V was shortened by 5 bases and J by 8 bases, with 12 bases between the two germline ends. CDR3: CSAASGAEKLFF. CDR3 in DNA: TGCAGTGCTGCCAGTGGGGCCGAAAAACTGTTTTTT.

Ten or more counts support this clonotype. This chain connects TRBV12-3 or TRBV12-4 to TRBJ2-5; D not certain. The CDR3 is 11 residues long. The V end lost 3 bases, the J end lost 4 bases, and 3 bases lay between the germline ends. In nucleotides, the CDR3 is TGTGCCAGCAGTTTGGGAGAGACCCAGTACTTC. Translation: CASSLGETQYF.